The source of this T cell receptor beta chain is a study of blood T cells in healthy people across ages. Study-wide background: Roughly one uniquely barcoded beta molecule per two T cells was captured.

The V and J ends lost 4 bases and 0 bases respectively, with 7 bases between them. This CDR3 region has 13 residues. CDR1 SGHDT and CDR2 YYEEEE come from the germline V gene. Study outcomes and limitations: In older individuals, TCR beta diversity per million T cells was lower, falling roughly linearly with age.

Alongside a J-beta primer mix, a sample-barcoded 5' primer served in a second PCR lasting about 7 to 11 cycles. TCRdb passed the 5' RACE reads through MiXCR, listing each CDR3 protein once. In the table there are fewer than 650,000 distinct CDR3 sequences, 25% to 35% of which are singletons. This clonotype was detected a few times. Its antigen is undetermined. These same records also appear under a second study, on T cells of mothers and their children. This second report adds: Over 9.5 million TCR beta CDR3 reads were obtained from each mother, and roughly 2.9 million from each child.

The V call is TRBV5-6, the J call TRBJ2-5; D gene uncertain. The sequencing input was blood. The receptor comes from a boy aged 2-9 years in good health. CDR3 in amino acids: CASSPAYQETQYF. The DNA for the CDR3 is TGTGCCAGCAGCCCAGCGTACCAAGAGACCCAGTACTTC.